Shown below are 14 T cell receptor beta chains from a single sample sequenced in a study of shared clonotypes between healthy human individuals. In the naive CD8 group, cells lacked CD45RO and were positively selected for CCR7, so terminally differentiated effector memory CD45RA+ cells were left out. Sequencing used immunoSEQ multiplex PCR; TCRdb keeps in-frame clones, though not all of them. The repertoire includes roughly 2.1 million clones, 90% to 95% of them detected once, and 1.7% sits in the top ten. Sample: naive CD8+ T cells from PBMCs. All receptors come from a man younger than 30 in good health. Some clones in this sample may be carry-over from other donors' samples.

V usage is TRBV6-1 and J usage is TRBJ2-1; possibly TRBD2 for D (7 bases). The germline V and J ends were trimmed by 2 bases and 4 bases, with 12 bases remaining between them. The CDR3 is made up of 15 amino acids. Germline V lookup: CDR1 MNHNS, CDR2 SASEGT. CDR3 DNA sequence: TGTGCCAGCAGTGAATCGCGGGGGCATTACAATGAGCAGTTCTTC. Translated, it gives CASSESRGHYNEQFF.

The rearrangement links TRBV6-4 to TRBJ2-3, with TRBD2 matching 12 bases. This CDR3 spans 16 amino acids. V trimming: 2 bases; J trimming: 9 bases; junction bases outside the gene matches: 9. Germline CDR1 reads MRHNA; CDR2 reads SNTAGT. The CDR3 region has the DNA TGTGCCAGCAGTGACCAGACTAGCGGGAGCCCCACCACGCAGTATTTT. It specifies CASSDQTSGSPTTQYF.

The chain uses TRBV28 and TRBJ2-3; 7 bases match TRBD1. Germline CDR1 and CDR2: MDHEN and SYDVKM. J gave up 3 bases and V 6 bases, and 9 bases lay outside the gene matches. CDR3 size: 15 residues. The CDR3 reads CASSARGIYTDTQYF. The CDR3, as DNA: TGTGCCAGCAGCGCCAGGGGGATCTATACAGATACGCAGTATTTT.

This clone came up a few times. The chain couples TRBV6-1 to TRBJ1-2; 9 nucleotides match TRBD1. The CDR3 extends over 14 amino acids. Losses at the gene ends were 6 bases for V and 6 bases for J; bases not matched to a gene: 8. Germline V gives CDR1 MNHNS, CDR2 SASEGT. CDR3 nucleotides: TGTGCCAGCAGGCCTGTGGGGACAGGGCATGGCTACACCTTC. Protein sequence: CASRPVGTGHGYTF.

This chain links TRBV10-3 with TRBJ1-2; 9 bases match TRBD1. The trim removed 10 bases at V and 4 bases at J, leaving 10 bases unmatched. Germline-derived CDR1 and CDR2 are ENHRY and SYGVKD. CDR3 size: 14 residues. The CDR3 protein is CATPRGTGIYGYTF. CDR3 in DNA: TGTGCCACCCCACGCGGGACAGGGATCTATGGCTACACCTTC.

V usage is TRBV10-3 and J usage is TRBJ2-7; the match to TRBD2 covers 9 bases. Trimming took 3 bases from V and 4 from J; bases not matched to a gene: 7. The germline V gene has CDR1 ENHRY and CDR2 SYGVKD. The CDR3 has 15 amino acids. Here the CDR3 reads CAISEIAGVRYEQYF. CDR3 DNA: TGTGCCATCAGTGAAATAGCGGGAGTGAGGTACGAGCAGTACTTC.

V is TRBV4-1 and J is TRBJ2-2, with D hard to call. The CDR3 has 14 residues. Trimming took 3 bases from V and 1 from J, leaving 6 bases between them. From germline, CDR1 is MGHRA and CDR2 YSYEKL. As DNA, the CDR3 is TGCGCCAGCAGCCACAGACAGAACACCGGGGAGCTGTTTTTT. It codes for CASSHRQNTGELFF.

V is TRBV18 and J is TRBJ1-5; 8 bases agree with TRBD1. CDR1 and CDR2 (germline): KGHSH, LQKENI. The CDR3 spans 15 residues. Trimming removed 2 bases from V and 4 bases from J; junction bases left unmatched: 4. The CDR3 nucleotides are TGTGCCAGCTCACCAACGGACAGGGCAAATCAGCCCCAGCATTTT. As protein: CASSPTDRANQPQHF.

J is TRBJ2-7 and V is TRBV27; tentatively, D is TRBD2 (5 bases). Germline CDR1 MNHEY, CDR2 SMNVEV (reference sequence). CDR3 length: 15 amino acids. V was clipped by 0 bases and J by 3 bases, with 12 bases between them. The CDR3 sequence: CASSLSGKSFYEQYF. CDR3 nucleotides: TGTGCCAGCAGTTTATCCGGGAAGTCCTTCTACGAGCAGTACTTC.

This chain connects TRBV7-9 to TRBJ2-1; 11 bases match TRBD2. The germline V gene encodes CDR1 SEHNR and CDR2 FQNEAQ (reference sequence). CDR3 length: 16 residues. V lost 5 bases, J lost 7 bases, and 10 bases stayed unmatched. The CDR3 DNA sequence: TGTGCCAGCAGCCAAGCTAGCGGGAGGATGGGGAATGAGCAGTTCTTC. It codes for CASSQASGRMGNEQFF.

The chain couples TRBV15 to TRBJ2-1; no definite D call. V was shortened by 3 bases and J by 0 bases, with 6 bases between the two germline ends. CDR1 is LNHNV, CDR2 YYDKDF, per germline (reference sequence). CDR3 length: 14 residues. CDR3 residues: CATSSSSSYNEQFF. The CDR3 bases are TGTGCCACCAGCAGCTCGAGCTCCTACAATGAGCAGTTCTTC. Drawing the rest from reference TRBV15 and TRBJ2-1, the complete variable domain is DAMVIQNPRYQVTQFGKPVTLSCSQTLNHNVMYWYQQKSSQAPKLLFHYYDKDFNNEADTPDNFQSRRPNTSFCFLDIRSPGLGDTAMYLCATSSSSSYNEQFFGPGTRLTVL.

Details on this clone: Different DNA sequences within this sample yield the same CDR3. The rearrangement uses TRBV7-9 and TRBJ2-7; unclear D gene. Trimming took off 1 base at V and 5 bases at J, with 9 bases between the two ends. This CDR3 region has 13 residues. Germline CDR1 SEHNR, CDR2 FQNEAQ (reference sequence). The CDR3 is CASSLGSRDEQYF. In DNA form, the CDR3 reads TGTGCCAGCAGCTTAGGGTCCCGGGACGAGCAGTACTTC. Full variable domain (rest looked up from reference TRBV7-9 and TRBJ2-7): DTGVSQNPRHKITKRGQNVTFRCDPISEHNRLYWYRQTLGQGPEFLTYFQNEAQLEKSRLLSDRFSAERPKGSFSTLEIQRTEQGDSAMYLCASSLGSRDEQYFGPGTRLTVT.

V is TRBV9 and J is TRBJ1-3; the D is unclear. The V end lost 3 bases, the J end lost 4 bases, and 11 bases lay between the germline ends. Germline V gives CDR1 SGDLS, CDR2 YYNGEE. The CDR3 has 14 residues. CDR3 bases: TGTGCCAGCAGCGAAAGAATCCCAGGAAACACCATATATTTT. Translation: CASSERIPGNTIYF. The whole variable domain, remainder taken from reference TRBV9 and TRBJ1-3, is DSGVTQTPKHLITATGQRVTLRCSPRSGDLSVYWYQQSLDQGLQFLIQYYNGEERAKGNILERFSAQQFPDLHSELNLSSLELGDSALYFCASSERIPGNTIYFGEGSWLTVV.

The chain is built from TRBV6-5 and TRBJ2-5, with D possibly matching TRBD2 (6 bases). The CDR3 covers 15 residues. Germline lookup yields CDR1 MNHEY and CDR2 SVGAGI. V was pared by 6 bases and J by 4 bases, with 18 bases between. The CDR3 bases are TGTGCCAGCAGCGTCATGGGAGGCCCCCTAGAGACCCAGTACTTC. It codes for CASSVMGGPLETQYF.